This T cell receptor (beta chain) comes out of a study of blood T cell repertoires in COVID-19. The CDR3 sequence is 13 residues long. From germline, CDR1 is LGHDT and CDR2 YNNKEL (reference sequence). Trimming removed 2 bases at V and 6 bases at J, with 8 bases between. The method was immunoSEQ multiplex PCR; TCRdb's version includes in-frame clones alone and lacks a portion of them. Of roughly 250,000 clones listed, 70% to 90% are singletons. The TCR sequence derives from a man aged 40-49 years with acute or convalescent COVID-19. Sequencing input: peripheral blood. The rearrangement joins TRBV3-1 (or the pseudogene TRBV3-2) to TRBJ1-3; D not resolved. The CDR3 coding sequence is TGTGCCAGCAGCCAACAGGATCCAAACACCATATATTTT. Amino acids: CASSQQDPNTIYF.